This T cell receptor (beta chain) is drawn from a study of early T cells in non-severe SARS-CoV-2 infection. About the study: Bulk RNA from unsorted whole blood was sequenced; chains were unpaired.

Study results and limitations: Anti-spike CD8 responses were favored by VDJdb matching, which missed private and CD4 specificities.

This clonotype was detected ten times or more. The antigen is undetermined. Unique molecular identifiers tagged individual cDNA molecules. One entry per CDR3 protein results from TCRdb running MiXCR on the 5' RACE reads. The data show 50,000 to 55,000 distinct CDR3 sequences, with approximately 9.4% seen just once and under 15% held by the top ten. The source material was whole blood. This TCR derives from an adult who was a healthcare worker with PCR-confirmed SARS-CoV-2 infection or an uninfected control (not recorded which).

This CDR3 reads CASSKTDTQYF. CDR3 DNA: TGTGCCAGCAGTAAAACAGATACGCAGTATTTT. The chain combines TRBV6-2 or TRBV6-3 with TRBJ2-3, with D unresolved. V was trimmed by 5 bases and J by 3 bases, leaving 3 bases between them. This CDR3 is built from 11 residues. Germline CDR1 MNHEY, CDR2 SVGEGT.